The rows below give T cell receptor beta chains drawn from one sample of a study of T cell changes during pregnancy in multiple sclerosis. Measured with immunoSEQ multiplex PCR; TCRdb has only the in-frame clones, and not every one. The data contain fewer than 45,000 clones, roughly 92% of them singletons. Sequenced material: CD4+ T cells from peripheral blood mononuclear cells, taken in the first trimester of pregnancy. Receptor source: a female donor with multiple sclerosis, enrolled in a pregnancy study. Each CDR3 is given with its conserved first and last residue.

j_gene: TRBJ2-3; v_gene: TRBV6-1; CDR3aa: CASSEQGGTDTQYF
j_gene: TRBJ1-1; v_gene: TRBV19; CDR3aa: CASSREGRNTEAFF
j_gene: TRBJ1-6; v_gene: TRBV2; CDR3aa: CASSGGQTHNSPLHF
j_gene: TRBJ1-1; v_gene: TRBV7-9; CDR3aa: CASTTDRMNTEAFF
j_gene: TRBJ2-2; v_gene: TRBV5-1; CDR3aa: CASSRLGNANTGELFF
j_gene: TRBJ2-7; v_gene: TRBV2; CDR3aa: CASTKDSTYEQYF
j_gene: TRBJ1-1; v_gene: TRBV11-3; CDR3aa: CASSRGISTEAFF
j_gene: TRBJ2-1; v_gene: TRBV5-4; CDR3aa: CASSYPGTGRNEQFF
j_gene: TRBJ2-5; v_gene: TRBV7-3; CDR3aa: CASSFGREETQYF
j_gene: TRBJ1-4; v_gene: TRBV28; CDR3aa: CASSSAGGRNEKLFF
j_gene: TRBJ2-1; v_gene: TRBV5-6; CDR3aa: CASTRTGTSGRNEQFF